This T cell receptor beta chain was identified during a study of post-analysis software for immune sequencing data. Across the study: Patients had relapsing-remitting, secondary progressive or progressive-relapsing multiple sclerosis; some lacked subtype. Study results and caveats: Multiple sclerosis was associated with a significant reduction in normalized Chao1 diversity relative to controls. Controls showed lower frequencies than patients for several TRBV segments, and TRBV5-6, TRBV5-1 and TRBV20-1 were among these.

Points on this clonotype: Its antigen is undetermined.

Germline-derived CDR1 and CDR2 are SGHTA and FQGTGA. This CDR3 comprises 11 residues. Unique molecular identifiers were carried by the TCR beta cDNA libraries. The source material, roughly 0.9 to 11 million T cells, gave rise to about 490,000 cDNA molecules. MiXCR was run by TCRdb on the PCR reads, yielding one entry per CDR3 protein. The sample yields fewer than 550,000 distinct CDR3 sequences, approximately 34% seen once. The rearrangement joins TRBV7-3 to TRBJ2-1; a weak D match, TRBD1 (6 bases). The assigned J gene may be wrong: the sequence end matches TRBJ2-7 better. The sequencing input was blood. The source is a girl between 2 and 17 years old with multiple sclerosis. Written as DNA, the CDR3 is TGTGCCAGTGGACAGTACAATGAGCAGTACTTC. This encodes CASGQYNEQYF.